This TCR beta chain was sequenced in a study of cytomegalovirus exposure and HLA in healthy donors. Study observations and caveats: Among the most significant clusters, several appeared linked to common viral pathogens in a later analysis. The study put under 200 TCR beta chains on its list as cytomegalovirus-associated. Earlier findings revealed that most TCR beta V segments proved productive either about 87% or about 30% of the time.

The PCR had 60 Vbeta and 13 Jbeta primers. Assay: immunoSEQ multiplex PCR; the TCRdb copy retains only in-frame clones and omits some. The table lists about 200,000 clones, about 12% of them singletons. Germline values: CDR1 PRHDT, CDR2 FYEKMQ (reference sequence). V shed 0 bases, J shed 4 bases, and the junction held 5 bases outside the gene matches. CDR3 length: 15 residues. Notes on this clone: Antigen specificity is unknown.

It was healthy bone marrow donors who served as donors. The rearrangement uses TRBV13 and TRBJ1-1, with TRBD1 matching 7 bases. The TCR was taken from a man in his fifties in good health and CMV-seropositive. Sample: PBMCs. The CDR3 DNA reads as TGTGCCAGCAGCTTAGGGACAGGGAGACGCACTGAAGCTTTCTTT. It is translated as CASSLGTGRRTEAFF.